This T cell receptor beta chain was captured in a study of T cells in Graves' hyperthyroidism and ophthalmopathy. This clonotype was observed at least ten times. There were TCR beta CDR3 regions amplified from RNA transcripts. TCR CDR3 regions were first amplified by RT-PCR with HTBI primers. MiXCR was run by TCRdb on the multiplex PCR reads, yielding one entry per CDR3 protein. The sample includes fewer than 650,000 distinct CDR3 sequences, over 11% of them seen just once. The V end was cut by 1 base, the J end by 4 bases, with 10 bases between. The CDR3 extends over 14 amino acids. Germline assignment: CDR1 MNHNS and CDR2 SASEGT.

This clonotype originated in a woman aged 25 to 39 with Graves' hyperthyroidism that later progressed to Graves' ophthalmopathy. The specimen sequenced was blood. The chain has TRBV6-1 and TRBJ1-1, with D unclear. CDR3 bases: TGTGCCAGCAGTGAAGTTAAGCTCAGCACTGAAGCTTTCTTT. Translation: CASSEVKLSTEAFF.